This T cell receptor (beta chain) was recorded in a study of blood T cells in healthy people across ages. Combining a sample-barcoded 5' primer with a J-beta primer mix, a second PCR ran for about 6 to 12 cycles. TCRdb called the 5' RACE reads again in MiXCR, with one record for every CDR3 protein. The table records some 1.6 million distinct CDR3 sequences, around 36% of them present only once. Sequencing was carried out using blood. The sequence came from a woman under 40 in good health.

The CDR3 DNA reads as TGCGCCAGCAGCGGGAGCGGGGGGACTACCTACAATGAGCAGTTCTTC. This gives the protein CASSGSGGTTYNEQFF. V is TRBV5-1 and J is TRBJ2-1; TRBD2 aligns across 9 bases. Per germline, CDR1 SGHRS and CDR2 YFSETQ. The V gene end was trimmed by 4 bases and the J gene end by 2 bases; junction bases not matched to a gene: 7. The CDR3 totals 16 residues.